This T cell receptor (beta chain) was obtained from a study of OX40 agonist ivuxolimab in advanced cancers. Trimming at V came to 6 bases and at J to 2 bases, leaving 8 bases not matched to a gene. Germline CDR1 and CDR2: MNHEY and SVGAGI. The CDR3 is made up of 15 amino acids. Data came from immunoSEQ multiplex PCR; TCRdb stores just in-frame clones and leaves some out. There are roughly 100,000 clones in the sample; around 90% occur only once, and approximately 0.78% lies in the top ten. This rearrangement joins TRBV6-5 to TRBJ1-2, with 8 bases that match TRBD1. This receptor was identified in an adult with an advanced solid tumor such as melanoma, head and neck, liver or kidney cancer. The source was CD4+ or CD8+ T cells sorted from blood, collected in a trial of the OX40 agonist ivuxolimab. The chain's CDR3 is CASRAYRGVNYGYTF. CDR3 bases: TGTGCCAGCAGGGCCTACAGGGGGGTCAACTATGGCTACACCTTC.